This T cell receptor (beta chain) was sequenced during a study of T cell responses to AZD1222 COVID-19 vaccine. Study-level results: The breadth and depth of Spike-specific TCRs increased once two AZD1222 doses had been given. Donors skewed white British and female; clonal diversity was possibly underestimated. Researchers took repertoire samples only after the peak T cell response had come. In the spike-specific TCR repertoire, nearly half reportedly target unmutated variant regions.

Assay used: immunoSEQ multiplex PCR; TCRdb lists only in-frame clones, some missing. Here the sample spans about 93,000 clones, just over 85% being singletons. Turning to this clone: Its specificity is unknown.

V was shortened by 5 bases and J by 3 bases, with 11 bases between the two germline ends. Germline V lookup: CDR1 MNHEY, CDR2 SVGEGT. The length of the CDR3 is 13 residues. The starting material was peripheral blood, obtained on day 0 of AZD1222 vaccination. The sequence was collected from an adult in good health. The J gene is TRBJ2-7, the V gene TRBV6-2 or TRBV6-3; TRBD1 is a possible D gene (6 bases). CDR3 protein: CASSRDNYYEQYF. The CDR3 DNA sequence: TGTGCCAGCAGTCGGGACAATTACTACGAGCAGTACTTC.